This T cell receptor beta chain is drawn from a study of naive and memory T cell subsets (dated by TCRdb to 2016 to 2017). Regarding the study in general: Sorted naive and memory T cell subsets from peripheral blood were analyzed in the study using a UMI-based, open-source pipeline for TCR alpha and beta sequencing. The results of the functional CMV T cell responses matched the IgG serology results in every case. RNA was DNase-treated and reverse transcribed with TCR constant-region primers, mostly using SuperScript III. Study-level results and caveats: A few larger clonotypes were present in naive repertoires, particularly the CD8 repertoires, and these clonotypes were possibly memory cells re-expressing CD45RA. RNA-based TCR counts may be affected by expression changes linked to T cell activation and differentiation. Clonotypes were defined as single alpha or beta chain sequences, not paired alpha/beta receptors. A power law was followed by TCR abundance, with an exponent that differed between naive and memory subsets but was consistent across the three individuals. The repertoire findings for the naive and memory subsets could not be validated against a ground truth, as none was available. In both CD4 and CD8 cells, going from naive through CM, EM and EMRA, the Gini index went up while Shannon and inverse Simpson diversity went down. After error correction, only a single occurrence was seen for over 85% of naive TCR sequences, so much steeper abundance distributions were produced than in memory subsets.

In this sample, this clonotype turned up a few times. Its specific antigen is unknown. Base qualities were left out, and no much larger clone turns up one base away. From the second PCR step onward, the TCR alpha chain libraries and the TCR beta chain libraries were amplified separately. The CMV status of each donor was determined by measuring IFNgamma production from CD4+ T cells after fresh PBMCs had been stimulated overnight with CMV viral lysate. Using Miltenyi beads, CD4 T cells were first positively selected, and CD8 T cells were then positively selected from the CD4-negative fraction. Cells were stained for CD3, CD4, CD8, CD45RA, CD27 and a live/dead dye and were sorted on a BD Aria II into four subsets based on CD45RA and CD27. A few healthy volunteers provided blood, and each donor's sample was split into CD4 and CD8 T cells and then further divided into four differentiation subsets. About 110 ml of peripheral blood was drawn per donor, and PBMC were isolated by Ficoll-Paque PLUS density-gradient centrifugation. After sorting, cells were lysed in RLT buffer, RNA was extracted using a Qiagen RNeasy kit, and the extracted RNA was stored at -80 degrees C.

V and J are trimmed by 4 bases and 5 bases, and the gene matches miss 14 bases of the junction. From the germline V gene, CDR1 is SGDLS and CDR2 is YYNGEE. Inclusive of the bounding cysteine and phenylalanine, the CDR3 is 16 residues long. Kept here is only the CDR3 DNA, which spans 48 bases and is read in frame from base 1. Library preparation employed UMI-ligation and nested PCR. The beta constant-region primer consisted of an equimolar mixture of two oligonucleotides that together covered TRBC1 and TRBC2. The ligated cDNA went through four rounds of PCR with nested alpha and beta constant-region primers together with the SP2 primer. A single-stranded oligonucleotide containing the SP2 primer and a 12-nucleotide UMI was joined to the 3' end of the cDNA by T4 RNA ligase 1. The ligation reaction was incubated at 16°C for about 20-24 hours. PCR2 was typically performed as a SYBR Green qPCR and was stopped at a predetermined threshold so that over-amplification was prevented. Every purification after the first one was done using Agencourt AMPure XP magnetic beads. Libraries were quantified by Qubit and checked on a TapeStation, with a main peak expected near 650 bp. Sequencing of the pooled libraries was done on an Illumina MiSeq using v2 2x251 paired-end kits, which typically yielded roughly 0.95-2 million reads per sample. Libraries were pooled at approximately 3.6 nM per sample, and 5-7% PhiX was added to improve cluster recognition. Under the source paper's analysis protocol: FASTQ reads processed by Demultiplexor were assigned V and J genes by Decombinator through tag matching that tolerated a single base-pair mismatch. UMIs were used by Collapsinator to correct both sequencing errors and frequency errors arising from PCR heterogeneity. TCRs were translated and CDR3s were extracted from the conserved cysteine to the FGXG phenylalanine by CDR3Translator, with non-productive sequences being flagged. Repertoires were subsampled to equal numbers of UMI-defined TCRs before Gini, Shannon entropy and inverse Simpson indices were calculated. Power-law fits to clonotype abundance distributions were performed by maximum likelihood within the linear range. When run on a single naive CD8 sample, MIGEC and the pipeline yielded similar UMI counts, similar unique TCR numbers and similar clonal distributions. In one analysis, naive TCRs also found in any memory subset of the same donor were removed from the naive repertoire. The repertoires were searched for 5,500 to 7,500 CMV-associated CDR3 sequences that had been compiled from VDJdb and a published dataset. TCRdb handled the public reads itself, with Q25 trimming in fastp and clone calling in MiXCR, and kept productive beta chains. CDR3 protein duplicates are merged, each entry listing the most common genes and DNA. TCRdb assigned the V and J calls; the authors' analysis was not used. The table for this sample lists fewer than 150,000 distinct CDR3 sequences; approximately 20% of them were counted only once. The ten largest make up about 0.57% of the sample.

This chain joins TRBV9 to TRBJ2-5; a stretch of 7 junction bases matches TRBD2. Sequenced material: naive CD8+ T cells from blood. The cell subset or site label for this specimen denotes: naive T cells, CD45RA high CD27+. This clonotype originated in a human donor in good health. The CDR3 reads CASSPGLPGGHETQYF. The DNA sequence is TGTGCCAGCAGCCCAGGGTTGCCGGGAGGTCATGAGACCCAGTACTTC.